This is a list of T cell receptor beta chains from one sample in a study of blood T cell repertoires in COVID-19. Measured with immunoSEQ multiplex PCR; TCRdb has only the in-frame clones, and not every one. The sample records about 89,000 clones, 60% to 85% being singletons. The sample taken for sequencing was peripheral blood. These receptors were collected from a human donor in a cohort sampled during active COVID-19. Each CDR3 is given with its conserved first and last residue. A D gene is named only where the DNA matches it firmly. The size of a clone is reported for some rows only, either as once, few or many, or as a class for expanded clones.

clone size,V gene,D gene,J gene,CDR3 DNA,CDR3 protein
NA,TRBV27,NA,TRBJ2-5,TGTGCCAGCAGTTTGAGGGGGAGAGGTGAGACCCAGTACTTC,CASSLRGRGETQYF
NA,TRBV2,NA,TRBJ2-2,TGTGCCAGCAGTGCAGACACGAACACCGGGGAGCTGTTTTTT,CASSADTNTGELFF
NA,TRBV5-1,TRBD2,TRBJ2-3,TGCGCCAGCAGCTTGGATCTAGCGGGAGGGCCGAAAGATACGCAGTATTTT,CASSLDLAGGPKDTQYF
NA,TRBV27,NA,TRBJ1-2,TGTGCCACAGCGCTGACAGTACACTATGGCTACACCTTC,CATALTVHYGYTF
NA,TRBV4-1,NA,TRBJ2-6,TGCGCCAGCAGCCAAGTGTCGTCAGGCAATATAGGGGCCAACGTCCTGACTTTC,CASSQVSSGNIGANVLTF
NA,TRBV3-1/TRBV3-2,NA,TRBJ2-5,TGTGCCAGCAGCCAAGATAGGGCTAGCGAAGAGACCCAGTACTTC,CASSQDRASEETQYF
NA,TRBV2,TRBD1,TRBJ2-3,TGTGCCAGTAAATATGGGACAGGGGCACTCACAGATACGCAGTATTTT,CASKYGTGALTDTQYF
NA,TRBV9,TRBD2,TRBJ2-1,TGTGCCAGCAGCGTAGCTGGGGGACTAGCGGGCCAACTAGCCTACAATGAGCAGTTCTTC,CASSVAGGLAGQLAYNEQFF
many,TRBV19,NA,TRBJ2-3,TGTGCCAGTAGTATGGGCCTATCTAGCACAGATACGCAGTATTTT,CASSMGLSSTDTQYF
NA,TRBV29-1,TRBD2,TRBJ2-1,TGCAGCGTTGAAGCCCACAGCGGGGGCAATGAGCAGTTCTTC,CSVEAHSGGNEQFF
NA,TRBV7-9,NA,TRBJ1-4,TGTGCCAGCAGCTTTGAGAGGACGGGAGAAAAACTGTTTTTT,CASSFERTGEKLFF
NA,TRBV15,NA,TRBJ2-3,TGTGCCACCAGCCATCCAGGTAGCACAGATACGCAGTATTTT,CATSHPGSTDTQYF
NA,TRBV29-1,TRBD1,TRBJ2-5,TGCAGCGTGAGGGACAGGGTCGAAGAGACCCAGTACTTC,CSVRDRVEETQYF
NA,TRBV6-2/TRBV6-3,NA,TRBJ2-1,TGTGCCAGCAGTTACCCCCGCGGGGACAATGAGCAGTTCTTC,CASSYPRGDNEQFF
once,TRBV19,TRBD1,TRBJ2-5,TGTGCCAGCTCCGTAGGGGGCGCATTCCTGGAGACCCAGTACTTC,CASSVGGAFLETQYF
NA,TRBV7-2,NA,TRBJ2-3,TGTGCCAGCAGCTTCCGAACAGGGGTAGCGGGACGGGAGCAGTATTTT,CASSFRTGVAGREQYF
NA,TRBV7-2,NA,TRBJ1-4,TGTGCCAGCAGCAGGGACACGAAAAAACTGTTTTTT,CASSRDTKKLFF
NA,TRBV6-1,NA,TRBJ2-6,TGTGCCAGCAGTTTAGGGGCCAACGTCCTGACTTTC,CASSLGANVLTF
few,TRBV3-1/TRBV3-2,NA,TRBJ2-7,TGTGCCAGCAGCCAAGCGGGGGTAGGGGACTCCTACGAGCAGTACTTC,CASSQAGVGDSYEQYF
NA,TRBV19,NA,TRBJ2-5,TGTGCCAGTAGTCCGAGCCGGGTTGGGACCCAGTACTTC,CASSPSRVGTQYF
NA,TRBV9,TRBD2,TRBJ2-3,TGTGCCAGCAGCTTGGGTAGCGGGAGGGCGACAGATACGCAGTATTTT,CASSLGSGRATDTQYF
NA,TRBV27,NA,TRBJ2-1,TGTGCCAGCAGTCCCCGGACACTTATAACCTACAATGAGCAGTTCTTC,CASSPRTLITYNEQFF
NA,TRBV4-2,NA,TRBJ1-1,TGTGCCAGCAGCCAAGAGACAGAGATGAACACTGAAGCTTTCTTT,CASSQETEMNTEAFF